The 28 T cell receptor beta chains below come from one sample, sequenced in a study of cytomegalovirus exposure and HLA in healthy donors. PCR involved 60 Vbeta and 13 Jbeta primers. Profiled with immunoSEQ multiplex PCR; TCRdb holds only in-frame clones, not every one. Of 150,000 to 200,000 clones in the sample, approximately 80% were seen once. The sample taken for sequencing was PBMCs. The source of these receptors is a woman aged 50 to 60 in good health and CMV-seronegative.

The chain couples TRBV5-1 to TRBJ2-6; no definite D call. Germline CDR1 SGHRS, CDR2 YFSETQ. V lost 4 bases, J lost 1 base, and 12 bases lay in between. The CDR3 sequence is 16 residues long. This CDR3 reads CASSKTPASGANVLTF. In nucleotides, the CDR3 is TGCGCCAGCAGCAAGACTCCCGCGTCTGGGGCCAACGTCCTGACTTTC. Drawing the rest from reference TRBV5-1 and TRBJ2-6, the complete variable domain is KAGVTQTPRYLIKTRGQQVTLSCSPISGHRSVSWYQQTPGQGLQFLFEYFSETQRNKGNFPGRFSGRQFSNSRSEMNVSTLELGDSALYLCASSKTPASGANVLTFGAGSRLTVL.

This clone was counted only a few times. The chain employs TRBV18 and TRBJ2-2, with 7 bases aligning to TRBD1. V was pared by 3 bases and J by 3 bases, with 16 bases of the junction left unmatched. The CDR3 totals 19 residues. Germline CDR1 KGHSH, CDR2 LQKENI. The CDR3 region has the DNA TGTGCCAGCTCACCCCCGAGCCCCCTAGGGGGCGCAGACACCGGGGAGCTGTTTTTT. This sequence encodes CASSPPSPLGGADTGELFF.

The chain links TRBV6-1 to TRBJ2-6; D is perhaps TRBD1 (5 bases). Germline V CDR1 and CDR2: MNHNS, SASEGT. The CDR3 is made up of 15 amino acids. V dropped 2 bases and J dropped 4 bases, with 9 bases sitting between them. The chain's CDR3 is CASSEPKGGANVLTF. The CDR3 DNA is TGTGCCAGCAGTGAACCCAAGGGGGGGGCCAACGTCCTGACTTTC.

The chain couples TRBV5-4 to TRBJ2-5; possible D gene TRBD1, 7 bases. The CDR3 consists of 14 residues. With 4 bases removed from V and 2 bases from J, the gap between germline ends came to 12 bases. Germline lookup yields CDR1 SGHNT and CDR2 YYREEE (reference sequence). The CDR3 nucleotides read TGTGCCAGCAGCCCAGGGGGGTGGCAAGAGACCCAGTACTTC. Its protein is CASSPGGWQETQYF. Combining the CDR3 with reference TRBV5-4 and TRBJ2-5 gives the whole variable domain ETGVTQSPTHLIKTRGQQVTLRCSSQSGHNTVSWYQQALGQGPQFIFQYYREEENGRGNFPPRFSGLQFPNYSSELNVNALELDDSALYLCASSPGGWQETQYFGPGTRLLVL.

V is TRBV5-1 and J is TRBJ2-6, with D hard to call. CDR3 length: 16 amino acids. Germline V gene data show CDR1 as SGHRS and CDR2 as YFSETQ. V was shortened by 4 bases and J by 2 bases, with 13 bases between the two germline ends. CDR3 in DNA: TGCGCCAGCAGCCCAAGAGTTTTGGCTGGGGCCAACGTCCTGACTTTC. This codes for CASSPRVLAGANVLTF.

CDR3 amino acids: CASSSRTGSSYEQYF. The CDR3 coding sequence is TGTGCCAGCAGCTCAAGGACAGGGTCGTCCTACGAGCAGTACTTC. V is TRBV7-8 and J is TRBJ2-7; 8 bases map to TRBD1. The trim removed 4 bases at V and 1 base at J, leaving 6 bases unmatched. Germline V gives CDR1 SGHVS, CDR2 FQNEAQ. The CDR3 spans 15 residues.

The CDR3 protein is CASSPRTGGRLYGYTF. The DNA of the CDR3 is TGTGCCAGCAGCCCCCGGACAGGGGGGCGTCTATACGGCTACACCTTC. The chain uses TRBV9 and TRBJ1-2; 10 bases fit TRBD1. V lost 4 bases to trimming and J lost 8 bases; unmatched junction nucleotides: 14. Germline V gene lookup returns CDR1 SGDLS and CDR2 YYNGEE. The CDR3 has 16 residues.

The chain recombines TRBV23-1 with TRBJ2-5; 7 positions agree with TRBD1. TRBV23-1 is treated as an ORF (open reading frame) with a function not yet certain. The V gene end was trimmed by 6 bases and the J gene end by 0 bases; junction bases not matched to a gene: 7. The CDR3 spans 15 residues. CDR3 region: CASRRQGKYQETQYF. The CDR3 DNA reads as TGCGCCAGCAGACGACAGGGAAAGTACCAAGAGACCCAGTACTTC.

The J gene is TRBJ2-7, the V gene TRBV18; 10 positions match TRBD2. The germline V gene has CDR1 KGHSH and CDR2 LQKENI. The CDR3 consists of 16 residues. Trimming removed 2 bases from V and 0 bases from J; junction bases left unmatched: 4. DNA of the CDR3: TGTGCCAGCTCACCAACTAGCGGGGTTCTCTCCTACGAGCAGTACTTC. Translating gives CASSPTSGVLSYEQYF. Looking up the rest from reference TRBV18 and TRBJ2-7 gives the full variable domain: NAGVMQNPRHLVRRRGQEARLRCSPMKGHSHVYWYRQLPEEGLKFMVYLQKENIIDESGMPKERFSAEFPKEGPSILRIQQVVRGDSAAYFCASSPTSGVLSYEQYFGPGTRLTVT.

The chain couples TRBV5-1 to TRBJ2-1; TRBD1 agrees at 8 bases. Trimming took 4 bases from V and 8 from J; bases not matched to a gene: 5. CDR1 is SGHRS, CDR2 YFSETQ, per germline. This CDR3 region has 13 residues. CDR3 protein: CASSVDRGYEQFF. DNA of the CDR3: TGCGCCAGCAGCGTAGACAGGGGCTATGAGCAGTTCTTC.

As to this clone: Other DNA sequences within the sample encode an identical CDR3. This chain joins TRBV4-1 and TRBJ2-7; TRBD2 agrees at 7 bases. The CDR3 extends over 16 amino acids. The germline CDR1 and CDR2 sequences are MGHRA and YSYEKL. J gave up 2 bases and V 2 bases, and 9 bases lay outside the gene matches. The CDR3 DNA follows: TGCGCCAGCAGCCAACGGGCTAGCGGTGCCGCCTACGAGCAGTACTTC. The encoded protein is CASSQRASGAAYEQYF.

V gene TRBV5-8 combines with J gene TRBJ2-2; 10 bases map to TRBD2. The CDR3 has 16 residues. V dropped 3 bases and J dropped 4; count of bases not matched to a gene: 6. CDR1 SGHTS and CDR2 YDEGEE come from the germline V gene. The chain's CDR3 is CASSSYSGGSTGELFF. The CDR3 DNA reads as TGTGCCAGCAGCTCATATAGCGGGGGGTCCACCGGGGAGCTGTTTTTT.

The chain carries TRBV5-6 and TRBJ1-5; D unclear. The V and J ends lost 6 bases and 1 base respectively, with 14 bases between them. Per the germline V gene, CDR1 is SGHDT and CDR2 is YYEEEE. The CDR3 sequence is 15 residues long. The CDR3 reads CASTIWRASNQPQHF. CDR3 sequence (DNA): TGTGCCAGCACCATTTGGAGGGCGAGCAATCAGCCCCAGCATTTT.

The V call is TRBV28, the J call TRBJ1-4; D unresolved. The length of the CDR3 is 11 residues. Germline V gene lookup returns CDR1 MDHEN and CDR2 SYDVKM. The ends were cut back, 6 bases at V and 14 bases at J, with 13 bases in the middle. The CDR3 bases are TGTGCCAGCAGCCTCGCGGGAAAGCTGTTTTTT. Its translation: CASSLAGKLFF.

The V and J genes are TRBV28 and TRBJ1-2; TRBD1 aligns across 11 bases. The CDR3 has 16 amino acids. Looked up from germline, CDR1 is MDHEN and CDR2 is SYDVKM. V lost 4 bases, J lost 3 bases, and 7 bases stayed unmatched. The CDR3 here is CASSYSGTGGHYGYTF. The CDR3 DNA reads TGTGCCAGCAGTTACTCCGGGACAGGGGGACACTATGGCTACACCTTC.

This clone was counted only a few times. Different DNA sequences within this sample yield the same CDR3. This chain connects TRBV9 to TRBJ2-2; D not certain. CDR1 is SGDLS and CDR2 is YYNGEE in the germline V gene. The CDR3 consists of 12 residues. The V end lost 1 base, the J end lost 6 bases, and 4 bases lay between the germline ends. CDR3: CASSVYSGELFF. Written as DNA, the CDR3 is TGTGCCAGCAGCGTATATTCCGGGGAGCTGTTTTTT.

In its sample, this clone was seen once. The chain combines TRBV19 with TRBJ2-1; 7 positions agree with TRBD1. J gave up 8 bases and V 6 bases, and 4 bases lay outside the gene matches. Per germline, CDR1 LNHDA and CDR2 SQIVND (reference sequence). This CDR3 contains 12 residues. CDR3 sequence: CASSKTGDEQFF. CDR3 sequence (DNA): TGTGCCAGTAGCAAAACAGGGGATGAGCAGTTCTTC.

The rearrangement uses TRBV13 and TRBJ2-7, with D perhaps TRBD2 (5 bases). The V and J ends lost 0 bases and 1 base respectively, with 7 bases between them. The CDR3 is 14 amino acids. Germline CDR1 is PRHDT and CDR2 is FYEKMQ (reference sequence). The CDR3 region has the DNA TGTGCCAGCAGCTTAGGCGAGGGATCCTACGAGCAGTACTTC. As protein: CASSLGEGSYEQYF.

V usage is TRBV10-3 and J usage is TRBJ1-4, with a weak D call TRBD1 (5 bases). Trimming left V 0 bases short and J 10 bases short, with 12 bases between. The CDR3 has 14 residues. CDR1 ENHRY and CDR2 SYGVKD come from the germline V gene. The CDR3 DNA reads as TGTGCCATCAGTGAGTCGGATCAGGGTACAAAACTGTTTTTT. Translating gives CAISESDQGTKLFF.

This chain's CDR3 is CASSLKAGGRRGTDTQYF. DNA for the CDR3: TGTGCCAGCTCCCTGAAGGCGGGGGGTCGCAGGGGCACAGATACGCAGTATTTT. The rearrangement uses TRBV28 and TRBJ2-3; 8 bases fit TRBD2. The germline CDR1 and CDR2 sequences are MDHEN and SYDVKM. The length of the CDR3 is 18 residues. The trim removed 8 bases at V and 1 base at J, leaving 17 bases unmatched.

The chain employs TRBV27 and TRBJ2-5, with TRBD2 as a possible D gene (6 bases). The germline V gene encodes CDR1 MNHEY and CDR2 SMNVEV (reference sequence). The germline V and J ends were trimmed by 5 bases and 4 bases, with 11 bases remaining between them. The CDR3 length is 13 residues. This CDR3 reads CASSRGVTETQYF. The DNA of the CDR3 is TGTGCCAGCAGTCGCGGGGTAACAGAGACCCAGTACTTC.

The gene calls are TRBV28 and TRBJ2-3; 7 nucleotides line up with TRBD1. This CDR3 region has 16 residues. V was pared by 8 bases and J by 6 bases, with 17 bases of the junction left unmatched. Germline-derived CDR1 and CDR2 are MDHEN and SYDVKM. This CDR3 is CASQHSFQGEGDTQYF. The CDR3, as DNA: TGTGCCAGCCAACATAGTTTCCAGGGGGAAGGCGATACGCAGTATTTT.

This clone was picked up a small number of times. The chain employs TRBV5-8 and TRBJ2-3; D not certain. The germline V and J ends were trimmed by 4 bases and 7 bases, with 7 bases remaining between them. Germline V gene sequence: CDR1 SGHTS, CDR2 YDEGEE. The CDR3 has 11 residues. This CDR3 is CASSPLNTQYF. DNA for the CDR3: TGTGCCAGCAGCCCACTAAATACGCAGTATTTT. Complete variable domain (other parts from reference TRBV5-8 and TRBJ2-3): EAGVTQSPTHLIKTRGQQATLRCSPISGHTSVYWYQQALGLGLQFLLWYDEGEERNRGNFPPRFSGRQFPNYSSELNVNALELEDSALYLCASSPLNTQYFGPGTRLTVL.

V usage is TRBV6-1 and J usage is TRBJ1-5; 7 bases map to TRBD1. The CDR3 is 14 residues long. Germline CDR1 reads MNHNS; CDR2 reads SASEGT. With 4 bases clipped from V and 11 bases from J, the junction kept 11 bases outside the gene matches. The CDR3 DNA sequence: TGTGCCAGCAGTGGGCAGGGGGGTGATTTAGCCCAGCATTTT. Translated, it gives CASSGQGGDLAQHF.

The rearrangement links TRBV5-1 to TRBJ2-2; 9 positions match TRBD1. V trimming: 0 bases; J trimming: 5 bases; junction bases outside the gene matches: 5. Germline CDR1 reads SGHRS; CDR2 reads YFSETQ. The CDR3 has 16 residues. CDR3 amino acids: CASSLVGQGVTGELFF. The CDR3 DNA follows: TGCGCCAGCAGCTTGGTGGGACAGGGAGTTACCGGGGAGCTGTTTTTT.

This rearrangement joins TRBV25-1 to TRBJ2-7, with 9 bases fitting TRBD2. Germline V gene data show CDR1 as MGHDK and CDR2 as SYGVNS. V lost 5 bases and J lost 4; bases outside the gene matches: 9. CDR3 length: 15 amino acids. As DNA, the CDR3 is TGTGCCAGCAGTCCCATACAGGGACTAGCTTACGAGCAGTACTTC. It encodes CASSPIQGLAYEQYF.

The chain joins TRBV6-5 to TRBJ1-4, with 12 bases matching TRBD1. The CDR3 totals 15 residues. J lost 10 bases, V lost 5 bases, and 8 bases had no gene match. Germline assignment: CDR1 MNHEY and CDR2 SVGAGI. CDR3 coding DNA: TGTGCCAGCAGTCCGGGACAGGGGGCGAACGGAAAACTGTTTTTT. Amino acid sequence: CASSPGQGANGKLFF.

The rearrangement links TRBV7-9 to TRBJ2-7; 10 bases are a match to TRBD2. Losses at the gene ends were 4 bases for V and 6 bases for J; bases not matched to a gene: 6. CDR1 and CDR2 from the germline V gene are SEHNR and FQNEAQ (reference sequence). This CDR3 is built from 14 residues. This chain's CDR3 is CASSWSGGASEQYF. As DNA, the CDR3 is TGTGCCAGCAGCTGGAGCGGGGGGGCCTCCGAGCAGTACTTC.